The 5 T cell receptor beta chains in this list originate from one sample, sequenced in a study of OX40 agonist ivuxolimab in advanced cancers. Generated by immunoSEQ multiplex PCR, the TCRdb table keeps only in-frame clones and is missing some. The sample has roughly 79,000 clones, 91% seen once. Sequencing used CD4+ or CD8+ T cells sorted from blood, obtained in a trial of the OX40 agonist ivuxolimab. The origin of the receptors is an adult with an advanced solid tumor such as melanoma, head and neck, liver or kidney cancer.

The chain combines TRBV28 with TRBJ1-1, with 7 bases lining up with TRBD1. This CDR3 region has 15 residues. Looked up from germline, CDR1 is MDHEN and CDR2 is SYDVKM. The junction had 10 bases not matched to a gene; V was cut back by 4 bases and J by 5 bases. The CDR3 is CASSSAGGVRTEAFF. For the CDR3, the DNA is TGTGCCAGCAGTTCTGCAGGGGGGGTGAGGACTGAAGCTTTCTTT. Together with reference TRBV28 and TRBJ1-1, the CDR3 gives the full variable domain: DVKVTQSSRYLVKRTGEKVFLECVQDMDHENMFWYRQDPGLGLRLIYFSYDVKMKEKGDIPEGYSVSREKKERFSLILESASTNQTSMYLCASSSAGGVRTEAFFGQGTRLTVV.

This clone came up once. Other nucleotide sequences from this sample produce the same CDR3. V is TRBV19 and J is TRBJ1-2; the match to TRBD1 covers 8 bases. CDR3 length: 13 residues. The junction had 2 bases not matched to a gene; V was cut back by 2 bases and J by 6 bases. Germline V CDR1 and CDR2: LNHDA, SQIVND (reference sequence). The CDR3 coding sequence is TGTGCCAGTAGTATACAGGGGGCGAATGGCTACACCTTC. This codes for CASSIQGANGYTF.

The rearrangement uses TRBV7-9 and TRBJ2-1; weak D call: TRBD1 (5 bases). Trimming took off 2 bases at V and 2 bases at J, with 10 bases between the two ends. The CDR3 is made up of 15 amino acids. CDR1 is SEHNR, CDR2 FQNEAQ, per germline (reference sequence). The DNA of the CDR3 is TGTGCCAGCAGCTTAAGGGCAGGGACCTACAATGAGCAGTTCTTC. It encodes CASSLRAGTYNEQFF.

V and J are TRBV19 and TRBJ1-1, with a possible D match to TRBD1 (6 bases). V was trimmed by 5 bases and J by 1 base, leaving 11 bases between them. The CDR3 has 14 amino acids. Germline CDR1 and CDR2: LNHDA and SQIVND (reference sequence). For the CDR3, the DNA is TGTGCCAGTAGTGGCGGACAGACGAACACTGAAGCTTTCTTT. Protein product: CASSGGQTNTEAFF.

This sequence joins TRBV21-1 and TRBJ1-5; the listed D gene, TRBD1, was not tested against the DNA. TRBV21-1 represents a pseudogene. CDR3 length: 19 amino acids. The CDR3 DNA is TGTGCCAGCAGCAAAGGACAGGGGCTAATGACGCATAGCAATCAGCCCCAGCATTTT. This codes for CASSKGQGLMTHSNQPQHF.